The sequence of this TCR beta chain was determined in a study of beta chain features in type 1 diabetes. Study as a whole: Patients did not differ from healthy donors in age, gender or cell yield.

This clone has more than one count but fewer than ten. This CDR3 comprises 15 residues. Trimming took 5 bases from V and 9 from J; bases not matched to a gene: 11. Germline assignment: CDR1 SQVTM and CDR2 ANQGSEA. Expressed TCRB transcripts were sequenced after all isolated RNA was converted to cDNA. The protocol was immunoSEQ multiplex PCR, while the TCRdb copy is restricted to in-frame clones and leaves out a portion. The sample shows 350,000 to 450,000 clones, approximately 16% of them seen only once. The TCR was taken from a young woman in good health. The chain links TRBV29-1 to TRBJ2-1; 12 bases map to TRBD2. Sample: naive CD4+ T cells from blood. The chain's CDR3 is CSVLAGGPRLGEQFF. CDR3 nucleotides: TGCAGCGTTCTAGCGGGAGGGCCTCGCTTGGGTGAGCAGTTCTTC.